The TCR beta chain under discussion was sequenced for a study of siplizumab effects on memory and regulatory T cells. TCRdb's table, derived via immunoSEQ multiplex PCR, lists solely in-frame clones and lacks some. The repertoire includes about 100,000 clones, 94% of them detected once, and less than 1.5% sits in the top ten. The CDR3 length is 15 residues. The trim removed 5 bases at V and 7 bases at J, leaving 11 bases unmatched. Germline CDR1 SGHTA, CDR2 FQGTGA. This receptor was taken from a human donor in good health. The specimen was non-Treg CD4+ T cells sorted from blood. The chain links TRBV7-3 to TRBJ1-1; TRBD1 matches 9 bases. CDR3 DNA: TGTGCCAGCAGCCCGGGACAGGGTGGGGTGGGTGAAGCTTTCTTT. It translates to CASSPGQGGVGEAFF.